This T cell receptor (beta chain) emerged from a study of CD8+CD57+ T cells in acquired aplastic anemia. Germline CDR1 SNHLY, CDR2 FYNNEI. The V and J ends lost 6 bases and 5 bases, in that order; junction bases with no gene match: 8. The CDR3 covers 15 residues. For sequencing, patients were chosen who had shown expansion of CD8+CD57+ cells by flow cytometry. There was no therapy given to any patient before the blood sampling took place. The template used for profiling TCR beta VDJ and CDR3 was genomic DNA. One entry per CDR3 protein, called by TCRdb with MiXCR from the reads. The sample lists approximately 200,000 distinct CDR3 sequences, about half occurring once.

The J gene is TRBJ1-2, the V gene TRBV2; 11 bases align to TRBD1. This clonotype was obtained from a human donor with aplastic anemia. Sequenced input: sorted CD4+, CD8+, or CD8+CD57+ T cells (not recorded which) from PBMCs. The CDR3 here is CASSPRTGGPYGYTF. The CDR3 DNA reads TGTGCCAGCAGCCCCCGGACAGGGGGCCCTTATGGCTACACCTTC.